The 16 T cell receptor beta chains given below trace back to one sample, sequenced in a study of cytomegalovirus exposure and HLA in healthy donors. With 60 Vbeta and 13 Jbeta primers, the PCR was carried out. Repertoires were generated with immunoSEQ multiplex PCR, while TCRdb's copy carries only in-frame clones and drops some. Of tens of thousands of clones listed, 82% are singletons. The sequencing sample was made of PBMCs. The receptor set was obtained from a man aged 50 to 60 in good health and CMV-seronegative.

DNA for the CDR3: TGTGCCAGCAGTTTAACTAACTCTGGAAACACCATATATTTT. It translates to CASSLTNSGNTIYF. This chain joins TRBV28 and TRBJ1-3; D is unresolved. The CDR3 sequence is 14 residues long. Looked up from germline, CDR1 is MDHEN and CDR2 is SYDVKM. V dropped 2 bases and J dropped 0 bases, with 5 bases sitting between them.

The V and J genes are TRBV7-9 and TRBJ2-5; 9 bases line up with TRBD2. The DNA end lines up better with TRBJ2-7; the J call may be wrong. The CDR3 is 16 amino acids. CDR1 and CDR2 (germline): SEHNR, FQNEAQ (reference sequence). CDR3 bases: TGTGCCAGCAGCAGCTTTGGCGGGAGGGCCTCCTACGAGCAGTACTTC. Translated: CASSSFGGRASYEQYF.

Here the CDR3 reads CASSPTGRGADTQYF. CDR3 bases: TGCGCCAGCAGCCCCACTGGAAGGGGCGCAGATACGCAGTATTTT. The chain has TRBV5-1 and TRBJ2-3; possibly TRBD1 for D (5 bases). The CDR3 length is 15 residues. V shed 4 bases and J shed 4 bases, with 16 bases lying between them. Germline V gene data show CDR1 as SGHRS and CDR2 as YFSETQ. The full variable domain, with the rest looked up from reference TRBV5-1 and TRBJ2-3, is KAGVTQTPRYLIKTRGQQVTLSCSPISGHRSVSWYQQTPGQGLQFLFEYFSETQRNKGNFPGRFSGRQFSNSRSEMNVSTLELGDSALYLCASSPTGRGADTQYFGPGTRLTVL.

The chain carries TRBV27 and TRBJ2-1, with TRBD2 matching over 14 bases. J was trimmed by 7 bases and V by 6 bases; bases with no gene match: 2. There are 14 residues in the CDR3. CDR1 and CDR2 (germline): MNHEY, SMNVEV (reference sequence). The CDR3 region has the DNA TGTGCCAGCAGGGGACTAGCGGGAGTAAATGAGCAGTTCTTC. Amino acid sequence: CASRGLAGVNEQFF.

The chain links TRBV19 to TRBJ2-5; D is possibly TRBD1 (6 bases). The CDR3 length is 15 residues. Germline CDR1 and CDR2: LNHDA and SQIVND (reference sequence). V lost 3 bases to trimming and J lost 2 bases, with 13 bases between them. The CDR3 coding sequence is TGTGCCAGTAGTATCCTTACAGGGATACAAGAGACCCAGTACTTC. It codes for CASSILTGIQETQYF.

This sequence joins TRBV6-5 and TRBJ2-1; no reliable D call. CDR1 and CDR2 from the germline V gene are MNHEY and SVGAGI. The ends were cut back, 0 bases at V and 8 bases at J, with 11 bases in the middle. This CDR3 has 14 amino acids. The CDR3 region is CASSYSGSTDEQFF. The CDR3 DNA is TGTGCCAGCAGTTACTCCGGGTCGACGGATGAGCAGTTCTTC.

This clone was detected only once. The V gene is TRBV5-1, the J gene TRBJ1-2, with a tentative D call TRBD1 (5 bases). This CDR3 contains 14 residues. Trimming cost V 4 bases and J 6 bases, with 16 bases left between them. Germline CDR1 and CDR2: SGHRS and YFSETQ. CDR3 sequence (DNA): TGCGCCAGCAGCCGGGACTTGGGGGTAGATGGCTACACCTTC. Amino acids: CASSRDLGVDGYTF.

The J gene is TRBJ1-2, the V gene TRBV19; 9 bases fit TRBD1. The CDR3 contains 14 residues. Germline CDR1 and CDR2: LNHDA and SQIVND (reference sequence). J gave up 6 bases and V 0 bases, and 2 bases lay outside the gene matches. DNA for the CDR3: TGTGCCAGTAGTATAGACCGGGACAGGGATGGCTACACCTTC. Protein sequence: CASSIDRDRDGYTF.

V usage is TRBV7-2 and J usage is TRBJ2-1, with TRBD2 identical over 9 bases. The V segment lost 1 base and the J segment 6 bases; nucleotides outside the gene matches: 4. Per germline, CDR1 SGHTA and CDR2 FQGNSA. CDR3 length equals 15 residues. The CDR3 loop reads CASSLVSGSSNEQFF. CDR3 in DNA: TGTGCCAGCAGCTTAGTTAGCGGGAGCAGCAATGAGCAGTTCTTC.

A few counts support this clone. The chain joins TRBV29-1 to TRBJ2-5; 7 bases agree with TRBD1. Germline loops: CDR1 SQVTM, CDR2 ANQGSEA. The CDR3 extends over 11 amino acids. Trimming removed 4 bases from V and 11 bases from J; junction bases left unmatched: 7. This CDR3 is CSVGWQGEQYF. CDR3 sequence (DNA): TGCAGCGTTGGCTGGCAGGGGGAGCAGTACTTC. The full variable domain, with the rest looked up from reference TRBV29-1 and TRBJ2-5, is SAVISQKPSRDICQRGTSLTIQCQVDSQVTMMFWYRQQPGQSLTLIATANQGSEATYESGFVIDKFPISRPNLTFSTLTVSNMSPEDSSIYLCSVGWQGEQYFGPGTRLLVL.

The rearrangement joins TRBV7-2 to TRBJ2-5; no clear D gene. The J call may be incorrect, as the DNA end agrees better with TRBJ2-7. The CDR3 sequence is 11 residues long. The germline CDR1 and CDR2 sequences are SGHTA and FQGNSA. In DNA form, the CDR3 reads TGTGCCAGCAGCCTTTTTTACGAGCAGTACTTC. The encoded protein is CASSLFYEQYF.

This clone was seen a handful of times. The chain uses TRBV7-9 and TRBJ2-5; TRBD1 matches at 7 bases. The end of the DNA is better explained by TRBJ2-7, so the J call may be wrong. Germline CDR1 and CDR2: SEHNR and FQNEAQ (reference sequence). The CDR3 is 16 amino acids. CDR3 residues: CASSFLKTGDSNEQYF. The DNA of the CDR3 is TGTGCCAGCAGCTTTTTAAAAACAGGGGACAGCAACGAGCAGTACTTC.

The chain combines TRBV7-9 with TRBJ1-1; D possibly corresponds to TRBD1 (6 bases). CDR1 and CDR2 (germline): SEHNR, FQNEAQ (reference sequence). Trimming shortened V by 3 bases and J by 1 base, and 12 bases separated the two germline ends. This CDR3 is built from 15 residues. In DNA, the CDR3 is TGTGCCAGCAGCTTGGACAGACTGGGGAACACTGAAGCTTTCTTT. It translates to CASSLDRLGNTEAFF. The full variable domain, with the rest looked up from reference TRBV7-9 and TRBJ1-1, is DTGVSQNPRHKITKRGQNVTFRCDPISEHNRLYWYRQTLGQGPEFLTYFQNEAQLEKSRLLSDRFSAERPKGSFSTLEIQRTEQGDSAMYLCASSLDRLGNTEAFFGQGTRLTVV.

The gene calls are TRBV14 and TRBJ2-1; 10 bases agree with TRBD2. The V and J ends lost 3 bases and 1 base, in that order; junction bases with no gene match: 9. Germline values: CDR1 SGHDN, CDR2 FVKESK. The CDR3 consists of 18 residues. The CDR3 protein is CASSQGASGRGSYNEQFF. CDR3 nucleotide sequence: TGTGCCAGCAGCCAGGGGGCTAGCGGGAGAGGTTCCTACAATGAGCAGTTCTTC. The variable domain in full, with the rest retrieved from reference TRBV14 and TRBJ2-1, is EAGVTQFPSHSVIEKGQTVTLRCDPISGHDNLYWYRRVMGKEIKFLLHFVKESKQDESGMPNNRFLAERTGGTYSTLKVQPAELEDSGVYFCASSQGASGRGSYNEQFFGPGTRLTVL.

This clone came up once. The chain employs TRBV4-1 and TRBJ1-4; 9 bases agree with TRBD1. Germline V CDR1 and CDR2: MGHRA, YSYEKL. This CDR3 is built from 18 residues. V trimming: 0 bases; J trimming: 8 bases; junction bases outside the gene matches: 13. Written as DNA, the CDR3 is TGCGCCAGCAGCCAAGACCGGACAGGGGACCACAATTTAGAAAAACTGTTTTTT. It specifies CASSQDRTGDHNLEKLFF.

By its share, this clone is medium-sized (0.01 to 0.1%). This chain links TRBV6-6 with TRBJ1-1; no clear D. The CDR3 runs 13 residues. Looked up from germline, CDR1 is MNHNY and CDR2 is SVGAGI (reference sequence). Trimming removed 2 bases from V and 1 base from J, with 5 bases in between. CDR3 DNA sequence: TGTGCCAGCAGTTACGCGGAGAACACTGAAGCTTTCTTT. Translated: CASSYAENTEAFF.